Below, 20 T cell receptor beta chains from the same sample are listed, as sequenced in a study of blood T cell repertoires in COVID-19. Some clones are missing from TCRdb's copy, which holds only in-frame ones; the method was immunoSEQ multiplex PCR. The sample has over 85,000 clones, 70% to 90% seen once. The sample was peripheral blood. The source of these receptors is a man between 50 and 59 years old with active COVID-19.

The chain recombines TRBV10-3 with TRBJ2-3, with D unresolved. In germline, CDR1 is ENHRY, CDR2 SYGVKD. This CDR3 has 12 amino acids. The V end was cut by 0 bases, the J end by 6 bases, with 4 bases between. The CDR3 loop reads CAISESGDTQYF. CDR3 nucleotides: TGTGCCATCAGTGAGTCCGGGGATACGCAGTATTTT.

V is TRBV9 and J is TRBJ2-1; TRBD2 aligns across 9 bases. CDR3 length: 14 residues. Germline values: CDR1 SGDLS, CDR2 YYNGEE. V lost 7 bases to trimming and J lost 6 bases; unmatched junction nucleotides: 8. The CDR3 protein is CASGSASGVNEQFF. CDR3 nucleotides: TGTGCCAGCGGGTCCGCTAGCGGGGTCAATGAGCAGTTCTTC.

The V gene is TRBV5-6, the J gene TRBJ1-2, with a weak D call TRBD1 (6 bases). The CDR3 is 16 amino acids. The germline gives CDR1 SGHDT, CDR2 YYEEEE. The V end was cut by 0 bases, the J end by 2 bases, with 14 bases between. CDR3: CASSLELTGWNYGYTF. CDR3 bases: TGTGCCAGCAGCTTGGAGTTAACAGGGTGGAACTATGGCTACACCTTC.

The rearrangement links TRBV27 to TRBJ1-5, with D possibly matching TRBD1 (6 bases). Germline CDR1 reads MNHEY; CDR2 reads SMNVEV (reference sequence). V lost 7 bases and J 3 bases, leaving 16 bases between the germline ends. The CDR3 is 15 amino acids. CDR3 residues: CASTPVGGYNQPQHF. As DNA, the CDR3 is TGTGCCAGCACCCCCGTAGGGGGTTACAATCAGCCCCAGCATTTT.

The chain uses TRBV6-4 and TRBJ1-1; D perhaps matches TRBD1 (6 bases). CDR3 length: 15 amino acids. The V and J ends lost 6 bases and 5 bases respectively, with 19 bases between them. CDR1 is MRHNA, CDR2 SNTAGT, per germline. The CDR3 DNA reads as TGTGCCAGCAGGGGGACACACCGGGGGGAGACTGAAGCTTTCTTT. Translation gives CASRGTHRGETEAFF.

V is TRBV18 and J is TRBJ2-5; D not resolved. The CDR3 sequence is 13 residues long. The V gene's germline CDR1 is KGHSH and CDR2 LQKENI. The V gene lost 1 base and the J gene lost 5 bases, with 8 bases spanning the gap. The CDR3 DNA is TGTGCCAGCTCACCACGCGGCTCGGAGACCCAGTACTTC. It translates to CASSPRGSETQYF.

The gene calls are TRBV4-2 and TRBJ2-6, with 11 bases lining up with TRBD1. Germline assignment: CDR1 LGHNA and CDR2 YNFKEQ. V was clipped by 3 bases and J by 3 bases; unmatched bases: 1. The length of the CDR3 is 16 residues. In nucleotides, the CDR3 is TGTGCCAGCAGCCAGGACAGGGGGCGTGGGGCCAACGTCCTGACTTTC. It codes for CASSQDRGRGANVLTF.

This rearrangement joins TRBV6-5 to TRBJ2-1; 8 nucleotides match TRBD2. In germline, CDR1 is MNHEY, CDR2 SVGAGI. This CDR3 is built from 12 residues. The CDR3 DNA is TGTGCGACGGAGCGGGGGATCAATGAGCAGTTCTTC. This sequence encodes CATERGINEQFF.

This clone was counted only a few times. The chain couples TRBV4-3 to TRBJ2-7; D uncertain. The CDR3 totals 16 residues. Germline V CDR1 and CDR2: LGHNA, YSLEER. V was shortened by 0 bases and J by 4 bases, with 16 bases between the two germline ends. The CDR3 DNA is TGCGCCAGCAGCCAAGATTCCTGGTTGTCTAGGTACGAGCAGTACTTC. This translates into CASSQDSWLSRYEQYF.

The V and J genes are TRBV7-6 and TRBJ2-3; 16 bases are a match to TRBD2. Losses at the gene ends were 5 bases for V and 7 bases for J; bases not matched to a gene: 6. This CDR3 has 16 residues. The V gene's germline CDR1 is SGHVS and CDR2 FNYEAQ. CDR3: CASSIGTSGGANTQYF. CDR3 coding DNA: TGTGCCAGCAGCATCGGGACTAGCGGGGGGGCAAATACGCAGTATTTT. Supplemented by reference TRBV7-6 and TRBJ2-3, the full variable domain reads GAGVSQSPRYKVTKRGQDVALRCDPISGHVSLYWYRQALGQGPEFLTYFNYEAQQDKSGLPNDRFSAERPEGSISTLTIQRTEQRDSAMYRCASSIGTSGGANTQYFGPGTRLTVL.

This clone ranks as medium-sized. The chain recombines TRBV5-6 with TRBJ1-5; no definite D call. Trimming removed 3 bases from V and 6 bases from J, with 10 bases in between. This CDR3 has 13 residues. Germline values: CDR1 SGHDT, CDR2 YYEEEE. The CDR3 DNA reads TGTGCCAGCAGCTCGTGGGGAGTTCAGCCCCAGCATTTT. This encodes CASSSWGVQPQHF.

The chain links TRBV5-4 to TRBJ1-2, with D tentatively TRBD1 (6 bases). Trimming shortened V by 4 bases and J by 8 bases, and 18 bases separated the two germline ends. In germline, CDR1 is SGHNT, CDR2 YYREEE (reference sequence). The CDR3 runs 14 residues. The CDR3 here is CASSASWRGGGYTF. The CDR3 nucleotides read TGTGCCAGCAGCGCCAGCTGGCGTGGGGGCGGCTACACCTTC.

The chain uses TRBV5-1 and TRBJ2-5; 9 bases align to TRBD1. Germline CDR1 SGHRS, CDR2 YFSETQ. The CDR3 length is 14 residues. V shed 5 bases, J shed 3 bases, and the junction held 5 bases outside the gene matches. CDR3 sequence reads: CASRPRTGEETQYF. The CDR3 DNA is TGCGCCAGCAGACCTAGGACAGGGGAAGAGACCCAGTACTTC.

J is TRBJ1-5 and V is TRBV18; D is perhaps TRBD1 (5 bases). The CDR3 spans 16 residues. V dropped 0 bases and J dropped 4 bases, with 13 bases sitting between them. Germline CDR1 is KGHSH and CDR2 is LQKENI. CDR3 sequence: CASSPPGRGMNQPQHF. In DNA form, the CDR3 reads TGTGCCAGCTCACCACCAGGACGGGGGATGAATCAGCCCCAGCATTTT. The full variable domain, in which reference TRBV18 and TRBJ1-5 provide the parts outside the CDR3, is NAGVMQNPRHLVRRRGQEARLRCSPMKGHSHVYWYRQLPEEGLKFMVYLQKENIIDESGMPKERFSAEFPKEGPSILRIQQVVRGDSAAYFCASSPPGRGMNQPQHFGDGTRLSIL.

CDR3 in amino acids: CASRLVATNEKLFF. CDR3 DNA: TGTGCCAGTAGATTGGTAGCAACTAATGAAAAACTGTTTTTT. The V call is TRBV19, the J call TRBJ1-4; D gene uncertain. Trimming took 6 bases from V and 0 from J, leaving 8 bases between them. Per germline, CDR1 LNHDA and CDR2 SQIVND (reference sequence). This CDR3 comprises 14 residues.

This clone was observed once. The chain recombines TRBV5-8 with TRBJ1-5; D gene unclear. The V end was cut by 4 bases, the J end by 3 bases, with 11 bases between. In germline, CDR1 is SGHTS, CDR2 YDEGEE. The CDR3 sequence is 14 residues long. CDR3 residues: CASSLVASNQPQHF. CDR3 DNA: TGTGCCAGCAGCCTGGTAGCATCCAATCAGCCCCAGCATTTT.

The J gene is TRBJ1-1, the V gene TRBV6-5, with D possibly being TRBD1 (6 bases). V lost 6 bases, J lost 11 bases, and 19 bases lay in between. The CDR3 consists of 13 residues. The V gene's germline CDR1 is MNHEY and CDR2 SVGAGI. This CDR3 reads CASSPETGLWAFF. Written as DNA, the CDR3 is TGTGCCAGCAGCCCAGAAACAGGGTTATGGGCTTTCTTT.

This clone was recorded only once. The chain employs TRBV3-1 (or the pseudogene TRBV3-2) and TRBJ1-1; 7 bases agree with TRBD1. There are 15 residues in the CDR3. Germline trimming cut 2 bases from V and 7 bases from J; bases unmatched to any gene: 10. Germline CDR1 LGHDT, CDR2 YNNKEL (reference sequence). CDR3 in amino acids: CASSQNSRGKGEAFF. The CDR3 DNA follows: TGTGCCAGCAGCCAAAACTCCAGGGGGAAGGGTGAAGCTTTCTTT.

Comments on this clone: The junction does not match germline at one end; this may be a read error. DNA of the CDR3: TGCGCCAGCAGTCAATCGACGGGTTTC. Protein product: CASSQSTGF. V gene TRBV23-1 combines with J gene TRBJ2-6; D ambiguous. TRBV23-1 qualifies as an ORF whose function is uncertain. This CDR3 region has 9 residues.

This chain connects TRBV27 to TRBJ1-2; D possibly corresponds to TRBD1 (5 bases). This CDR3 contains 14 residues. V dropped 6 bases and J dropped 3 bases, with 14 bases sitting between them. CDR1 is MNHEY and CDR2 is SMNVEV in the germline V gene (reference sequence). The CDR3 loop is CASSRPGFDYGYTF. In DNA, the CDR3 is TGTGCCAGCAGCCGTCCAGGGTTCGACTATGGCTACACCTTC.